The T cell receptor beta chain under discussion was sequenced for a study of CD8 T cells in Susac syndrome. The study, taken as a whole, reports: Acknowledgment was made by the study that its TCR sequencing and HLA analysis involved a relatively small number of individuals.

V gave up 6 bases and J gave up 6 bases, with 14 bases separating them. Germline V gene lookup returns CDR1 MNHEY and CDR2 SVGEGT. The CDR3 sequence is 14 residues long. On this clonotype: As yet, its antigen is unknown.

cDNA came from roughly 0.53 to 1 ug RNA primed by random hexamers. TCR beta CDR3 was amplified by immunoSEQ multiplex PCR. This amplification extended across 54 Vbeta and 13 Jbeta segments. TCRdb re-called the immunoSEQ multiplex PCR reads through MiXCR, storing one row per CDR3 protein. The table shows more than 250,000 distinct CDR3 sequences, with about 90% occurring only once. TEMRA cells were FACS-enriched, unlike CD8+ and CD4+ T cells, which were negatively isolated. Sample: CD4+ T cells from PBMCs. The receptor's source is a human donor with multiple sclerosis. This chain connects TRBV6-2 or TRBV6-3 to TRBJ1-4; D is unclear. As DNA, the CDR3 is TGTGCCAGCAGGCGGGCGCTCCGATATGAAAAACTGTTTTTT. The encoded protein is CASRRALRYEKLFF.